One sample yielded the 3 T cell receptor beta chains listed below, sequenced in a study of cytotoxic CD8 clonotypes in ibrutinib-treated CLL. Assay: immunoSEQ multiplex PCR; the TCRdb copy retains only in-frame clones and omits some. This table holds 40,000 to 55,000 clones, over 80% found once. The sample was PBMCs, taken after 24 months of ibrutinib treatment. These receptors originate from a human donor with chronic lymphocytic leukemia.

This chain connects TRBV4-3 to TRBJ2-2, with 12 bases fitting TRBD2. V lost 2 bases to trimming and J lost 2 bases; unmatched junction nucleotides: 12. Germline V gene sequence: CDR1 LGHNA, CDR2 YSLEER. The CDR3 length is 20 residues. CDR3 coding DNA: TGCGCCAGCAGCCAATACAGGCGGGTAGGACTAGCGGGAAACACCGGGGAGCTGTTTTTT. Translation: CASSQYRRVGLAGNTGELFF.

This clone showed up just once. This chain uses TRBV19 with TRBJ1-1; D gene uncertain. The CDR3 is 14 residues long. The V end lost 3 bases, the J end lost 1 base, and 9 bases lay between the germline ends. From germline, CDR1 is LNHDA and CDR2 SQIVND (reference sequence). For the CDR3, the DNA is TGTGCCAGTAGTATGAACGGGGAGAACACTGAAGCTTTCTTT. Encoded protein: CASSMNGENTEAFF. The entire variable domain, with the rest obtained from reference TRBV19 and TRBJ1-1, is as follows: DGGITQSPKYLFRKEGQNVTLSCEQNLNHDAMYWYRQDPGQGLRLIYYSQIVNDFQKGDIAEGYSVSREKKESFPLTVTSAQKNPTAFYLCASSMNGENTEAFFGQGTRLTVV.

The CDR3 protein is CASSVGGDEKLFF. The CDR3 coding sequence is TGTGCCAGCAGCGTAGGGGGTGATGAAAAACTGTTTTTT. The J gene is TRBJ1-4, the V gene TRBV9; D gene ambiguous. Deletions cut 0 bases from V and 6 bases from J, with 6 bases between. The CDR3 has 13 amino acids. The germline gives CDR1 SGDLS, CDR2 YYNGEE.